Below, 2 T cell receptor beta chains from the same sample are listed, as sequenced in a study of T cell responses to AZD1222 COVID-19 vaccine. Assay used: immunoSEQ multiplex PCR; TCRdb lists only in-frame clones, some missing. Counted here are approximately 120,000 clones, over 75% occurring once; the ten biggest clones make up under 6%. The sample was peripheral blood, taken 28 days after the second AZD1222 dose. The receptors were sampled from an adult who received the AZD1222 COVID-19 vaccine.

This chain connects TRBV24-1 to TRBJ2-1, with 9 bases aligning to TRBD2. The germline gives CDR1 KGHDR, CDR2 SFDVKD. The CDR3 sequence is 15 residues long. The V segment lost 2 bases and the J segment 6 bases; nucleotides outside the gene matches: 4. The CDR3 protein is CATSDSSGAGNEQFF. The CDR3 DNA reads TGTGCCACCAGTGATTCTAGCGGGGCAGGCAATGAGCAGTTCTTC.

In DNA form, the CDR3 reads TGCGCCAGCACCTTTACACCGGACAGGGTCGGTGGCTACACCTTC. Translation: CASTFTPDRVGGYTF. The rearrangement uses TRBV10-1 and TRBJ1-2; 8 bases match TRBD1. The CDR3 has 15 residues. Losses at the gene ends were 7 bases for V and 7 bases for J; bases not matched to a gene: 14. Germline values: CDR1 WNHNN, CDR2 SYGVQD (reference sequence).